This T cell receptor beta chain was captured by sequencing in a study of blood T cell repertoires in COVID-19. Across the study: Acute and convalescent COVID-19 samples came from the United States, Italy and Spain. PBMCs, B-cell-depleted T cells, or T cells were the source of the cDNA or gDNA that made up the material.

The V gene's germline CDR1 is SEHNR and CDR2 FQNEAQ (reference sequence). V was clipped by 1 base and J by 4 bases; unmatched bases: 8. The CDR3 consists of 16 residues. The assay was immunoSEQ multiplex PCR, and TCRdb's table has in-frame clones only and misses some. The sample has some 160,000 clones, approximately 87% seen once. The sample comprised peripheral blood. The sequence derives from a woman in her 70s with acute or convalescent COVID-19. The V and J genes are TRBV7-9 and TRBJ1-1; the match to TRBD1 covers 8 bases. The CDR3 nucleotides read TGTGCCAGCAGCTTAGGATTCACAGGGGGTCGCACTGAAGCTTTCTTT. Translated, it gives CASSLGFTGGRTEAFF.